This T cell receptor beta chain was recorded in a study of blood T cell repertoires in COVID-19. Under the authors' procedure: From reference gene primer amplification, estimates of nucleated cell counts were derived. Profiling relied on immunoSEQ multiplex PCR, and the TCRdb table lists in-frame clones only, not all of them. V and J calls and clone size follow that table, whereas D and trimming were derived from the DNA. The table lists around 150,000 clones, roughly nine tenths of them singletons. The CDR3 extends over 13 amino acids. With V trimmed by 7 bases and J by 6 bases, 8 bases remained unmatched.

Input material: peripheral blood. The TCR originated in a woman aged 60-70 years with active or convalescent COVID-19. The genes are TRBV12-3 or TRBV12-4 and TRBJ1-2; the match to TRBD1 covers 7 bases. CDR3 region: CASTRQGHDGYTF. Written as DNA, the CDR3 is TGTGCCAGCACTCGACAGGGCCATGATGGCTACACCTTC.